Each of the 16 T cell receptor beta chains below was sequenced from the same sample in a study of read filtering for tumor transcriptome and immune sequencing. Molecular barcoded adaptors covering alpha/delta and beta/gamma chains were used on roughly 400 ng RNA. TCRdb reprocessed the reads with MiXCR, giving one entry per CDR3 protein. The sample contains 130,000 or so distinct CDR3 sequences, 13% of which appear only once. The material sequenced was a population of CD138-negative cells sorted from bone marrow. The source of these receptors is a donor at least 40 years old with multiple myeloma.

The sample holds many counts of this clonotype. The chain links TRBV19 to TRBJ2-3, with D possibly being TRBD2 (7 bases). The CDR3 spans 18 residues. Deletions cut 1 base from V and 3 bases from J, with 20 bases between. The germline gives CDR1 LNHDA, CDR2 SQIVND (reference sequence). DNA of the CDR3: TGTGCCAGTAGTATAGCCCCCAGGGGCGGGAGTGGAACAGATACGCAGTATTTT. It yields the protein CASSIAPRGGSGTDTQYF.

This clonotype has only a few counts. This clone may be a read error of a much larger clone one base away. The rearrangement joins TRBV6-5 to TRBJ1-1; D unresolved. The CDR3 is made up of 14 amino acids. Germline V gene sequence: CDR1 MNHEY, CDR2 SVGAGI. The CDR3 region has the DNA TGTGCCAGCAGTTATGAACGGACGAACACTGGAGCTTTCTTT. It codes for CASSYERTNTGAFF.

As concerns this clonotype: A clone one base away is much larger, so this may be a read error. This chain connects TRBV4-2 to TRBJ2-1; 10 bases are shared with TRBD2. This CDR3 has 17 residues. V lost 6 bases to trimming and J lost 5 bases; unmatched junction nucleotides: 13. Germline V gives CDR1 LGHNA, CDR2 YNFKEQ. The CDR3 bases are TGTGCCAGCAGACAGGGTAGAAGACTAGCGGGTAACAATGAGCAGTTCTTC. Its translation is CASRQGRRLAGNNEQFF.

There are many counts of this clonotype. The CDR3 sequence is CASSRHLTSPQQYF. The CDR3 nucleotides read TGTGCCAGCAGCAGACACCTGACTAGCCCACAGCAGTACTTC. The chain recombines TRBV12-3 or TRBV12-4 with TRBJ2-7; 7 nucleotides align to TRBD2. J gave up 8 bases and V 6 bases, and 13 bases lay outside the gene matches. This CDR3 has 14 residues.

There are many counts of this clonotype. The chain combines TRBV29-1 with TRBJ2-5, with 7 bases matching TRBD1. Per the germline V gene, CDR1 is SQVTM and CDR2 is ANQGSEA. The CDR3 runs 12 residues. Trimming at V came to 7 bases and at J to 3 bases, leaving 5 bases not matched to a gene. The CDR3 here is CSARTGEETQYF. The DNA of the CDR3 is TGCAGCGCTCGGACAGGTGAAGAGACCCAGTACTTC. Full variable domain (remainder filled in from reference TRBV29-1 and TRBJ2-5): SAVISQKPSRDICQRGTSLTIQCQVDSQVTMMFWYRQQPGQSLTLIATANQGSEATYESGFVIDKFPISRPNLTFSTLTVSNMSPEDSSIYLCSARTGEETQYFGPGTRLLVL.

The gene calls are TRBV25-1 and TRBJ1-1; unclear D gene. This CDR3 spans 13 amino acids. Germline values: CDR1 MGHDK, CDR2 SYGVNS. With 0 bases removed from V and 6 bases from J, the gap between germline ends came to 8 bases. Written as DNA, the CDR3 is TGTGCCAGCAGTGAATATAAGGGTCCTGAAGCTTTCTTT. This gives the protein CASSEYKGPEAFF.

This clonotype was detected many times. The chain is built from TRBV20-1 and TRBJ2-4; tentatively, D is TRBD2 (6 bases). Germline CDR1 DFQATT, CDR2 SNEGSKA (reference sequence). The CDR3 runs 14 residues. The V end was cut by 2 bases, the J end by 7 bases, with 15 bases between. Here the CDR3 DNA reads TGCAGTGCTAGATCAACTGGGACTTTGAACATTCAGTACTTC. Translating it yields CSARSTGTLNIQYF.

Worth noting for this clonotype: Likely a read error: the CDR3 ends without its conserved phenylalanine or tryptophan. V is TRBV6-5 and J is TRBJ2-5; 8 bases fit TRBD2. The length of the CDR3 is 15 residues. Germline assignment: CDR1 MNHEY and CDR2 SVGAGI. The J segment lost 2 bases and the V segment lost 2 bases, leaving 4 bases of the junction unmatched. The CDR3 loop is CASSYQRERQETQYS. In DNA form, the CDR3 reads TGTGCCAGCAGTTACCAGCGGGAGAGGCAAGAGACCCAGTACTCC.

There are many counts of this clonotype. V and J are TRBV19 and TRBJ1-2; 8 positions agree with TRBD1. Trimming cost V 6 bases and J 4 bases; bases outside gene matches: 4. Looked up from germline, CDR1 is LNHDA and CDR2 is SQIVND (reference sequence). The CDR3 sequence is 13 residues long. CDR3 nucleotides: TGTGCCAGTAGCCGGACAGGGTTCTATGGCTACACCTTC. This codes for CASSRTGFYGYTF.

This clonotype has a single count. This may stem from a read error, because a much larger clone lies one nucleotide away. This chain links TRBV30 with TRBJ1-2; D is possibly TRBD1 (5 bases). The germline gives CDR1 GTSNPN, CDR2 SVGIG (reference sequence). V was clipped by 4 bases and J by 3 bases, with 12 bases between them. The CDR3 extends over 13 amino acids. Written as DNA, the CDR3 is TGTGCCTGGACTCCGGGGCATGACTATGGCTACACCTTC. Translating gives CAWTPGHDYGYTF.

Ten or more counts support this clonotype. For the CDR3, the DNA is TGTGCCAGCGGGAAAGAGACCCAGTACTTC. Translation: CASGKETQYF. The V gene is TRBV7-6, the J gene TRBJ2-5; D uncertain. The CDR3 runs 10 residues. Trimming cost V 8 bases and J 3 bases, with 4 bases left between them. Germline CDR1 is SGHVS and CDR2 is FNYEAQ.

This clonotype was observed at least ten times. The chain links TRBV5-1 to TRBJ2-7; 7 nucleotides line up with TRBD1. Trimming at V came to 5 bases and at J to 5 bases, leaving 10 bases not matched to a gene. Looked up from germline, CDR1 is SGHRS and CDR2 is YFSETQ. There are 14 residues in the CDR3. CDR3 in amino acids: CASSFDRAGNEQYF. DNA of the CDR3: TGCGCCAGCAGTTTCGACAGGGCGGGTAACGAGCAGTACTTC.

This clonotype came up many times. This chain links TRBV29-1 with TRBJ1-5; the match to TRBD1 covers 10 bases. The junction had 9 bases not matched to a gene; V was cut back by 4 bases and J by 6 bases. Looked up from germline, CDR1 is SQVTM and CDR2 is ANQGSEA. This CDR3 comprises 15 residues. In DNA form, the CDR3 reads TGCAGCGTTGTTTTCGCGACAGGGGGCAGTCAGCCCCAGCATTTT. Translation gives CSVVFATGGSQPQHF.

This clonotype occurred many times. This rearrangement joins TRBV5-4 to TRBJ1-1; D unclear. The CDR3 has 14 residues. V shed 0 bases and J shed 2 bases, with 8 bases lying between them. The germline gives CDR1 SGHNT, CDR2 YYREEE (reference sequence). The CDR3 spells CASSLGRSNTEAFF. DNA of the CDR3: TGTGCCAGCAGCTTGGGCAGGTCAAACACTGAAGCTTTCTTT.

At least ten counts were recorded for this clonotype. This chain joins TRBV20-1 and TRBJ2-7, with no clear D. The length of the CDR3 is 13 residues. The germline gives CDR1 DFQATT, CDR2 SNEGSKA (reference sequence). The ends were cut back, 1 base at V and 1 base at J, with 8 bases in the middle. The CDR3 DNA sequence: TGCAGTGCTAGAGGGAGAGGATCCTACGAGCAGTACTTC. This gives the protein CSARGRGSYEQYF.

The CDR3 region is CASSLNFGAEEQFF. CDR3 sequence (DNA): TGTGCCAGCAGCTTAAACTTCGGGGCTGAAGAGCAGTTCTTC. The genes are TRBV11-2 and TRBJ2-1; TRBD1 or TRBD2 may be the D gene (5 bases each). This CDR3 has 14 residues. Trimming took off 2 bases at V and 10 bases at J, with 15 bases between the two ends. Germline loops: CDR1 SGHAT, CDR2 FQNNGV.